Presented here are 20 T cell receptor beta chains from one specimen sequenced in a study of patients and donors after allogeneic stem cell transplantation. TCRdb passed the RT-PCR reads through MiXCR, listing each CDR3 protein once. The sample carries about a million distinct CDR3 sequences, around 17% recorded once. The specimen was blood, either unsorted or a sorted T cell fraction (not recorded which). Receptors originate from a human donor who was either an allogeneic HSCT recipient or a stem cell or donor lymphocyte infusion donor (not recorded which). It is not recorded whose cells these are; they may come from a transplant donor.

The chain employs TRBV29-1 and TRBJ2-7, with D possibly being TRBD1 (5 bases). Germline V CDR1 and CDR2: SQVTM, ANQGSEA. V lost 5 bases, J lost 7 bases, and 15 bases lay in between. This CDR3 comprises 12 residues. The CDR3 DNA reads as TGCAGCGTTAGGGGCGGCAGTAAGGAGCAGTACTTC. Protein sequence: CSVRGGSKEQYF.

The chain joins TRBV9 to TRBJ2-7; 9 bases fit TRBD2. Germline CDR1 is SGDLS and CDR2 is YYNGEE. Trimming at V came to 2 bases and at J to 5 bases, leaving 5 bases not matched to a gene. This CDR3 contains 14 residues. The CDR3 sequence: CASSVSGSFDEQYF. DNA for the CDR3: TGTGCCAGCAGCGTTAGCGGGAGTTTCGACGAGCAGTACTTC.

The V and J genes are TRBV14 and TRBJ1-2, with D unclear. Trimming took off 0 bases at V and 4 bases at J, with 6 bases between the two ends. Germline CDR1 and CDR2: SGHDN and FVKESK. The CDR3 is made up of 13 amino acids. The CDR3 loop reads CASSQEGFYGYTF. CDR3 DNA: TGTGCCAGCAGCCAAGAAGGGTTCTATGGCTACACCTTC.

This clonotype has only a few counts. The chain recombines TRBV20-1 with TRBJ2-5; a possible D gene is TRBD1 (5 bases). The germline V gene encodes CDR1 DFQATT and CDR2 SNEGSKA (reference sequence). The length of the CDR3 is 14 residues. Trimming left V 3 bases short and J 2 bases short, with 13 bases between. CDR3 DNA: TGCAGTGCTAGCGCACTCGACAGTCAAGAGACCCAGTACTTC. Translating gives CSASALDSQETQYF.

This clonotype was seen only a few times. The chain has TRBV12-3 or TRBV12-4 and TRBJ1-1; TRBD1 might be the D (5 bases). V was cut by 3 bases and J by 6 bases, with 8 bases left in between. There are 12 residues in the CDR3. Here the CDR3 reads CASSLMGAEAFF. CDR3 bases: TGTGCCAGCAGTTTGATGGGGGCTGAAGCTTTCTTT.

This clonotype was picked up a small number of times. The CDR3 DNA is TGTGCCAGCAGTTTAATGAAGGGCTCCTACGAGCAGTACTTC. This encodes CASSLMKGSYEQYF. J is TRBJ2-7 and V is TRBV12-3 or TRBV12-4; D is unresolved. This CDR3 contains 14 residues. The germline V and J ends were trimmed by 2 bases and 0 bases, with 8 bases remaining between them.

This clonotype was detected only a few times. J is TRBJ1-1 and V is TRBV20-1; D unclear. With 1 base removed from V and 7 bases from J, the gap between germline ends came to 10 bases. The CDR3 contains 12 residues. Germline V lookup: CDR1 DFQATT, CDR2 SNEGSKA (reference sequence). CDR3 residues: CSARVQVYEAFF. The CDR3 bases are TGCAGTGCTAGAGTGCAAGTTTATGAAGCTTTCTTT.

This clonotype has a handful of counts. CDR3 nucleotides: TGTGCCAGCAGGGGAAGGACGGTGCGCTACGAGCAGTACTTC. Its protein is CASRGRTVRYEQYF. V is TRBV28 and J is TRBJ2-7; D gene uncertain. V was cut by 6 bases and J by 3 bases, with 15 bases left in between. CDR1 is MDHEN, CDR2 SYDVKM, per germline. CDR3 length equals 14 residues.

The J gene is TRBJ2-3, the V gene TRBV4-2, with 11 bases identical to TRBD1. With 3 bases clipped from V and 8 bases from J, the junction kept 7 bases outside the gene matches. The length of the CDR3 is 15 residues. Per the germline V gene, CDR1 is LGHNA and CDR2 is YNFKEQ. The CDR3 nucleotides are TGTGCCAGCAGCCAGGACGGGACAGGGGGATCTACGCAGTATTTT. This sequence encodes CASSQDGTGGSTQYF.

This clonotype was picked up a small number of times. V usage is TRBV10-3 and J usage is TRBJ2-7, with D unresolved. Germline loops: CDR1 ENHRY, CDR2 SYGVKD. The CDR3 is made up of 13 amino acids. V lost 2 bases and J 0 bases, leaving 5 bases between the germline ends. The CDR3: CAISEPVSYEQYF. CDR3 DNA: TGTGCCATCAGTGAGCCGGTCTCCTACGAGCAGTACTTC.

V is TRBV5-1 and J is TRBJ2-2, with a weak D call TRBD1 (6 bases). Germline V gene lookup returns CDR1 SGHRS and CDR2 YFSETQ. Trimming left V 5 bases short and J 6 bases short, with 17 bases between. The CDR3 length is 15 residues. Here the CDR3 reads CASSPTGTKAGELFF. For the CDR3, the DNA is TGCGCCAGCAGTCCAACCGGGACAAAGGCCGGGGAGCTGTTTTTT.

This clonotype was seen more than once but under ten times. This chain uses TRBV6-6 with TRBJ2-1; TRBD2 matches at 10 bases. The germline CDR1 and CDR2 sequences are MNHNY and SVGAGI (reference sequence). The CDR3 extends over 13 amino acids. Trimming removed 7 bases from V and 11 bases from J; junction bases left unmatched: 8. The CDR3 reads CASTSGTSVKQFF. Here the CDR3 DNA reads TGTGCCAGCACCTCCGGGACTAGCGTTAAGCAGTTCTTC.

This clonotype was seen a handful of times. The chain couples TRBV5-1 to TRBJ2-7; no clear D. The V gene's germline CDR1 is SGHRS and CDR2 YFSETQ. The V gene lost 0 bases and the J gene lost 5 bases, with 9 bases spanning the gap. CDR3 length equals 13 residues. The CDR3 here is CASSLVAEHEQYF. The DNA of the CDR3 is TGCGCCAGCAGCTTGGTGGCGGAACACGAGCAGTACTTC.

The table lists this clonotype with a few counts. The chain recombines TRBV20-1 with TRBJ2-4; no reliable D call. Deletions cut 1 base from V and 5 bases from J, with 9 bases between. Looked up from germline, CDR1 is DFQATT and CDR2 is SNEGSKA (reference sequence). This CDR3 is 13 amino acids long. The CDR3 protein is CSARVQDQNIQYF. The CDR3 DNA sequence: TGCAGTGCTAGAGTGCAGGACCAAAACATTCAGTACTTC.

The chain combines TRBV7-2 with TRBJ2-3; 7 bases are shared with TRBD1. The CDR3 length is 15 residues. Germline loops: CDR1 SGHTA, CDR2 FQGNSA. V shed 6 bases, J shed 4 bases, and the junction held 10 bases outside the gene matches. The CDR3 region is CASSLRGRNADTQYF. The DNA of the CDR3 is TGTGCCAGCAGTCTAAGGGGGCGCAACGCAGATACGCAGTATTTT.

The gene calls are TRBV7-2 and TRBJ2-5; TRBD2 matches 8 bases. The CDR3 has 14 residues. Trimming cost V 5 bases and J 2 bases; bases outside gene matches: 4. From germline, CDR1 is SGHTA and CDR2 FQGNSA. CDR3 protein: CASSQRGLQETQYF. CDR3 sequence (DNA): TGTGCCAGCAGCCAGCGGGGGTTACAAGAGACCCAGTACTTC.

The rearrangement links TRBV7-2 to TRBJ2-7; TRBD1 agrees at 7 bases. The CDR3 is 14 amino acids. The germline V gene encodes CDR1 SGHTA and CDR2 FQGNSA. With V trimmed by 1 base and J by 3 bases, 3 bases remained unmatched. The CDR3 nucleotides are TGTGCCAGCAGCTTAGGGGACAGAAACTACGAGCAGTACTTC. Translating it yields CASSLGDRNYEQYF.

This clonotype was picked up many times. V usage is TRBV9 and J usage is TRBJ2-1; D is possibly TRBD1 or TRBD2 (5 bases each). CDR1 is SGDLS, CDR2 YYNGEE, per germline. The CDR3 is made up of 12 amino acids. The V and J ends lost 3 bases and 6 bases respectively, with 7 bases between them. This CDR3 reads CASSEGPNEQFF. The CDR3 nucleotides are TGTGCCAGCAGCGAGGGACCCAATGAGCAGTTCTTC. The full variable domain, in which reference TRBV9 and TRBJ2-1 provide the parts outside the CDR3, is DSGVTQTPKHLITATGQRVTLRCSPRSGDLSVYWYQQSLDQGLQFLIQYYNGEERAKGNILERFSAQQFPDLHSELNLSSLELGDSALYFCASSEGPNEQFFGPGTRLTVL.

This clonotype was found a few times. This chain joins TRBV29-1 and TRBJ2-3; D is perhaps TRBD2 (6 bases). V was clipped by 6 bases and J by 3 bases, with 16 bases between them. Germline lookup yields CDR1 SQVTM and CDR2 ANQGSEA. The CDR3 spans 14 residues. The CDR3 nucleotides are TGCAGCGTCCATCCGGGACTGCAAACAGATACGCAGTATTTT. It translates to CSVHPGLQTDTQYF.

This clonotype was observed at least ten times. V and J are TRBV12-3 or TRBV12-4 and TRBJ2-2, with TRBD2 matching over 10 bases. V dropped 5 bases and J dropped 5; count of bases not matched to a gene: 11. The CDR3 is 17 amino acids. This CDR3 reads CASSRGPAGGKTGELFF. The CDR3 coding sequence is TGTGCCAGCAGTCGTGGGCCAGCGGGAGGGAAGACCGGGGAGCTGTTTTTT.